The 26 T cell receptor beta chains given below trace back to one sample, sequenced in a study of T cell changes during pregnancy in multiple sclerosis. Libraries were prepared by immunoSEQ multiplex PCR; TCRdb keeps only in-frame clonotypes and omits some of them. The data contain about 11,000 clones, roughly 94% of them seen just once; the ten biggest clones take up 0.29%. Sequences were derived from CD4+ T cells from peripheral blood mononuclear cells, sampled before pregnancy. The source of these receptors is a female donor with multiple sclerosis, enrolled in a pregnancy study.

V usage is TRBV7-8 and J usage is TRBJ2-5, with a tentative D call TRBD1 (5 bases). The CDR3 length is 15 residues. Trimming took off 5 bases at V and 5 bases at J, with 18 bases between the two ends. The germline gives CDR1 SGHVS, CDR2 FQNEAQ. The CDR3 sequence: CASSTRRGRQETQYF. CDR3 in DNA: TGTGCCAGCAGCACACGAAGGGGTAGGCAGGAGACCCAGTACTTC.

In nucleotides, the CDR3 is TGTGCCATCAGTGAGTCGTTAGGGTCGGGGACTGAAGCTTTCTTT. Its translation: CAISESLGSGTEAFF. J is TRBJ1-1 and V is TRBV10-3; D call uncertain. V lost 0 bases and J lost 5, with 13 bases in between. Germline V gene data show CDR1 as ENHRY and CDR2 as SYGVKD. The CDR3 runs to 15 residues.

The rearrangement links TRBV9 to TRBJ2-3; 8 bases are shared with TRBD2. Germline V gives CDR1 SGDLS, CDR2 YYNGEE. The length of the CDR3 is 15 residues. The V segment lost 2 bases and the J segment 1 base; nucleotides outside the gene matches: 3. CDR3: CASSVGGGRTDTQYF. DNA for the CDR3: TGTGCCAGCAGCGTCGGGGGGGGCCGCACAGATACGCAGTATTTT.

This chain uses TRBV15 with TRBJ2-3; TRBD1 agrees at 7 bases. V trimming: 3 bases; J trimming: 1 base; junction bases outside the gene matches: 7. CDR3 length: 16 residues. Germline CDR1 reads LNHNV; CDR2 reads YYDKDF (reference sequence). CDR3 region: CATSRKGALGTDTQYF. The CDR3, as DNA: TGTGCCACCAGCAGGAAGGGGGCCCTGGGCACAGATACGCAGTATTTT.

V gene TRBV10-1 combines with J gene TRBJ1-1; D perhaps matches TRBD1 (5 bases). The V gene's germline CDR1 is WNHNN and CDR2 SYGVQD (reference sequence). CDR3 length equals 15 residues. The V and J ends lost 7 bases and 0 bases respectively, with 15 bases between them. The CDR3 DNA sequence: TGCGCCAGCACTCGAGGTGGCAGGGTGAACACTGAAGCTTTCTTT. Its translation is CASTRGGRVNTEAFF.

The chain carries TRBV7-3 and TRBJ2-5, with a tentative D call TRBD1 (6 bases). V was trimmed by 5 bases and J by 2 bases, leaving 9 bases between them. This CDR3 has 13 residues. CDR1 and CDR2 (germline): SGHTA, FQGTGA. CDR3 bases: TGTGCCAGCAGCCCAGGGGTACAAGAGACCCAGTACTTC. Translated: CASSPGVQETQYF.

This sequence joins TRBV5-1 and TRBJ1-5; D ambiguous. The V gene's germline CDR1 is SGHRS and CDR2 YFSETQ. The CDR3 covers 14 residues. Trimming left V 0 bases short and J 4 bases short, with 8 bases between. The CDR3 sequence is CASSLDPGNQPQHF. The CDR3 region has the DNA TGCGCCAGCAGCTTGGATCCAGGAAATCAGCCCCAGCATTTT.

The chain joins TRBV25-1 to TRBJ1-4; maybe TRBD1 (6 bases). Per the germline V gene, CDR1 is MGHDK and CDR2 is SYGVNS. The CDR3 runs to 18 residues. V lost 1 base, J lost 0 bases, and 15 bases lay in between. CDR3 residues: CASSEFGQGISTNEKLFF. The CDR3 bases are TGTGCCAGCAGTGAATTCGGGCAGGGGATCTCAACTAATGAAAAACTGTTTTTT.

The chain couples TRBV5-5 to TRBJ2-1; D remains unclear. The CDR3 covers 15 residues. V dropped 1 base and J dropped 0 bases, with 8 bases sitting between them. The germline V gene encodes CDR1 SGHKS and CDR2 YYEKEE (reference sequence). The CDR3 region is CASSLLASSYNEQFF. Written as DNA, the CDR3 is TGTGCCAGCAGCTTGTTGGCTAGCTCCTACAATGAGCAGTTCTTC. The complete variable domain, with remaining parts taken from reference TRBV5-5 and TRBJ2-1, reads DAGVTQSPTHLIKTRGQQVTLRCSPISGHKSVSWYQQVLGQGPQFIFQYYEKEERGRGNFPDRFSARQFPNYSSELNVNALLLGDSALYLCASSLLASSYNEQFFGPGTRLTVL.

Turning to this clone: One junction end disagrees with the germline gene, perhaps due to a read error. Different DNA sequences within this sample yield the same CDR3. The chain uses TRBV7-9 and TRBJ1-2; TRBD1 might be the D (6 bases). Germline lookup yields CDR1 SEHNR and CDR2 FQNEAQ (reference sequence). This CDR3 spans 15 amino acids. DNA for the CDR3: TGCGCCAGCAGCTCTCCGGGACACCCGTTCGATGGCTACACCTTC. Translation: CASSSPGHPFDGYTF.

This chain uses TRBV6-5 with TRBJ1-2, with 7 bases matching TRBD1. CDR1 is MNHEY and CDR2 is SVGAGI in the germline V gene. The CDR3 has 14 amino acids. The ends lost 4 bases at V and 4 bases at J; junction bases unmatched: 6. This chain's CDR3 is CASSLRDRLYGYTF. CDR3 in DNA: TGTGCCAGCAGTTTACGGGACAGACTCTATGGCTACACCTTC.

J is TRBJ1-4 and V is TRBV9; the match to TRBD1 covers 8 bases. The V and J ends lost 5 bases and 8 bases, in that order; junction bases with no gene match: 14. The germline gives CDR1 SGDLS, CDR2 YYNGEE. This CDR3 has 16 residues. For the CDR3, the DNA is TGTGCCAGCAGTTTAACAGACAGGGGACTACGGGAAAAACTGTTTTTT. Residues: CASSLTDRGLREKLFF.

The J gene is TRBJ1-2, the V gene TRBV5-6; D is undetermined. CDR1 is SGHDT and CDR2 is YYEEEE in the germline V gene. Trimming stripped 0 bases from V and 10 bases from J, with 13 bases between. The CDR3 sequence is 13 residues long. The DNA for the CDR3 is TGTGCCAGCAGCTTGGCCTTTGACTCCCCCTACACCTTC. This encodes CASSLAFDSPYTF.

This sequence joins TRBV12-5 and TRBJ2-3; no firm D call. The CDR3 contains 13 residues. The ends were cut back, 3 bases at V and 1 base at J, with 5 bases in the middle. CDR1 and CDR2 (germline): LGHNT, FRNRAP. CDR3 sequence (DNA): TGTGCTAGTGGTTTAACTGGCACAGATACGCAGTATTTT. It encodes CASGLTGTDTQYF.

The V gene is TRBV2, the J gene TRBJ1-3, with D possibly TRBD1 on 6 matching bases. CDR1 is SNHLY, CDR2 FYNNEI, per germline. The CDR3 is 19 residues long. Trimming removed 7 bases at V and 0 bases at J, with 25 bases between. Here the CDR3 DNA reads TGTGCCAGCATTCTGGGGGCTATCAGACAATCCGACTCTGGAAACACCATATATTTT. Amino acid sequence: CASILGAIRQSDSGNTIYF.

This clone came up once. The V gene is TRBV6-5, the J gene TRBJ2-7; a weak D match, TRBD1 (5 bases). With 0 bases removed from V and 6 bases from J, the gap between germline ends came to 9 bases. The CDR3 sequence is 13 residues long. Per the germline V gene, CDR1 is MNHEY and CDR2 is SVGAGI. In DNA form, the CDR3 reads TGTGCCAGCAGTTACTCCCAGGGATCCGAGCAGTACTTC. It codes for CASSYSQGSEQYF.

This chain connects TRBV10-1 to TRBJ1-1, with 7 bases fitting TRBD1. This CDR3 contains 12 residues. J lost 1 base, V lost 7 bases, and 0 bases had no gene match. Per germline, CDR1 WNHNN and CDR2 SYGVQD (reference sequence). CDR3 sequence (DNA): TGCGCCAGCAAGGGGGCGAACACTGAAGCTTTCTTT. As protein: CASKGANTEAFF.

The J gene is TRBJ1-2, the V gene TRBV4-2, with unresolved D. This CDR3 is built from 11 residues. Germline CDR1 is LGHNA and CDR2 is YNFKEQ. The ends were cut back, 1 base at V and 8 bases at J, with 5 bases in the middle. CDR3 coding DNA: TGTGCCAGCAGCCAAGGTGGCGGCTACACCTTC. It encodes CASSQGGGYTF.

In this sample, this clone turned up a few times. The chain's CDR3 is CASSRRELGSPLHF. CDR3 bases: TGTGCCAGCAGTAGACGGGAGCTGGGTTCACCCCTCCACTTT. The genes are TRBV5-6 and TRBJ1-6; D is uncertain. Germline lookup yields CDR1 SGHDT and CDR2 YYEEEE. V was trimmed by 5 bases and J by 9 bases, leaving 15 bases between them. This CDR3 is built from 14 residues.

CDR3 amino acids: CASSLNSQPQGMGGYTF. CDR3 sequence (DNA): TGTGCCAGCAGTTTAAACAGCCAACCACAGGGGATGGGAGGCTACACCTTC. The chain combines TRBV27 with TRBJ1-2; TRBD1 agrees at 7 bases. Germline V gives CDR1 MNHEY, CDR2 SMNVEV (reference sequence). This CDR3 comprises 17 residues. V dropped 2 bases and J dropped 8; count of bases not matched to a gene: 17.

The chain combines TRBV6-6 with TRBJ1-5; TRBD1 agrees at 9 bases. The CDR3 runs to 13 residues. Germline CDR1 MNHNY, CDR2 SVGAGI (reference sequence). Losses at the gene ends were 6 bases for V and 9 bases for J; bases not matched to a gene: 6. The CDR3 coding sequence is TGTGCCAGCAGCGACAGGGGGGCAACGCCCCAGCATTTT. Protein product: CASSDRGATPQHF.

The chain couples TRBV14 to TRBJ2-2, with TRBD2 matching 8 bases. CDR3 length: 14 amino acids. Germline CDR1 SGHDN, CDR2 FVKESK. V shed 3 bases and J 6 bases; nucleotides not matched to a gene: 3. This CDR3 reads CASSHLAGSGELFF. CDR3 nucleotide sequence: TGTGCCAGCAGCCACTTAGCGGGGTCCGGGGAGCTGTTTTTT. Drawing the rest from reference TRBV14 and TRBJ2-2, the complete variable domain is EAGVTQFPSHSVIEKGQTVTLRCDPISGHDNLYWYRRVMGKEIKFLLHFVKESKQDESGMPNNRFLAERTGGTYSTLKVQPAELEDSGVYFCASSHLAGSGELFFGEGSRLTVL.

J is TRBJ2-7 and V is TRBV7-6; weak D call: TRBD2 (5 bases). The CDR3 consists of 18 residues. V lost 2 bases to trimming and J lost 6 bases, with 26 bases between them. Germline V gene lookup returns CDR1 SGHVS and CDR2 FNYEAQ. In DNA form, the CDR3 reads TGTGCCAGCAGCTTAAGCATTCTCCGGGGATCAAAGAGTAGCGAGCAGTACTTC. Encoded protein: CASSLSILRGSKSSEQYF.

The genes are TRBV9 and TRBJ2-7, with D possibly TRBD1 on 5 matching bases. Germline V gene lookup returns CDR1 SGDLS and CDR2 YYNGEE. V was clipped by 0 bases and J by 3 bases, with 13 bases between them. CDR3 length: 15 amino acids. The CDR3, as DNA: TGTGCCAGCAGCGTAGCCTCGCAGGGCAGCTACGAGCAGTACTTC. It translates to CASSVASQGSYEQYF.

The V call is TRBV7-3, the J call TRBJ1-2; maybe TRBD1 (6 bases). CDR1 is SGHTA and CDR2 is FQGTGA in the germline V gene. The V and J ends lost 5 bases and 4 bases respectively, with 14 bases between them. This CDR3 region has 14 residues. DNA of the CDR3: TGTGCCAGCAGCCCCAGGGGTGGACTCTATGGCTACACCTTC. Translation gives CASSPRGGLYGYTF.

The chain couples TRBV7-9 to TRBJ1-2; 12 bases align to TRBD1. Germline lookup yields CDR1 SEHNR and CDR2 FQNEAQ (reference sequence). After removal of 5 bases from V and 5 bases from J, the junction contained 6 bases not matched to a gene. The CDR3 contains 15 residues. This chain's CDR3 is CASSPQGQGAYGYTF. CDR3 bases: TGTGCCAGCAGCCCCCAGGGACAGGGGGCATATGGCTACACCTTC.